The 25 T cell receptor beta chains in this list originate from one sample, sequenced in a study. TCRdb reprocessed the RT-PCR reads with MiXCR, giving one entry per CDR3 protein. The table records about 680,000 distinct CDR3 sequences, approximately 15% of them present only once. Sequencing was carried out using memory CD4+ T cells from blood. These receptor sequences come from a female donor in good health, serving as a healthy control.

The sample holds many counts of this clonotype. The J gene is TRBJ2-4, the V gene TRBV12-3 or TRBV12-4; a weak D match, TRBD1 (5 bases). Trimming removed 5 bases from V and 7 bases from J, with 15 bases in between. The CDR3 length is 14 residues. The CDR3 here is CASSPNLAGNIQYF. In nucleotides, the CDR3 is TGTGCCAGCAGTCCCAATTTGGCAGGGAACATTCAGTACTTC.

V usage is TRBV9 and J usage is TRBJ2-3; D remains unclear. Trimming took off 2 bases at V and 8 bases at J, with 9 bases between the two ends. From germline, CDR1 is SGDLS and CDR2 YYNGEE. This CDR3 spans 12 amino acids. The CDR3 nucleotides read TGTGCCAGCAGCGTCTCCGGTGGTACGCAGTATTTT. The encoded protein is CASSVSGGTQYF.

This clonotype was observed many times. CDR3: CSARRGSSYEQYF. The CDR3 bases are TGCAGTGCTAGGAGGGGGTCCTCCTACGAGCAGTACTTC. V and J are TRBV20-1 and TRBJ2-7; D is possibly TRBD1 (6 bases). This CDR3 spans 13 amino acids. Germline V lookup: CDR1 DFQATT, CDR2 SNEGSKA (reference sequence). V was shortened by 3 bases and J by 0 bases, with 9 bases between the two germline ends.

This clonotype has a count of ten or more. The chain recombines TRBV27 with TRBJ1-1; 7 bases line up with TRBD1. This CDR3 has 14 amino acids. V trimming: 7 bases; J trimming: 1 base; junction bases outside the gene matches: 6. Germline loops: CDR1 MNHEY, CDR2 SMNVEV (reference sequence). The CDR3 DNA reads TGTGCCAGCATCCCGACAGGGTGGAACACTGAAGCTTTCTTT. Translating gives CASIPTGWNTEAFF.

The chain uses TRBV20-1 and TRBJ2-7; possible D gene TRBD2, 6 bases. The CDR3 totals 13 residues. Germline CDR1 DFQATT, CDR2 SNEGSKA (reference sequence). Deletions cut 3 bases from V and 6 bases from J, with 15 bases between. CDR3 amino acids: CSASDELAREQYF. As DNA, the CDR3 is TGCAGTGCTAGCGACGAACTAGCTCGCGAGCAGTACTTC.

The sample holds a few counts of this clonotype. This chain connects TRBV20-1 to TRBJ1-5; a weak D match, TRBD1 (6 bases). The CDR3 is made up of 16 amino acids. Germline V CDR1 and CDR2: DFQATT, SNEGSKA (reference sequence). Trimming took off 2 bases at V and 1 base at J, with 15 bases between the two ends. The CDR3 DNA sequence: TGCAGTGCTAGAATTAAGGGGGAGGGAAGCAATCAGCCCCAGCATTTT. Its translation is CSARIKGEGSNQPQHF.

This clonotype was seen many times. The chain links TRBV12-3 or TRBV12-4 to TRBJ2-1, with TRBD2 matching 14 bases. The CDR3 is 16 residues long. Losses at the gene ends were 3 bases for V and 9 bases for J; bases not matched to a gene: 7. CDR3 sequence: CASSFPGLAGEVEQFF. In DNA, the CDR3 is TGTGCCAGCAGTTTCCCGGGACTAGCGGGAGAGGTTGAGCAGTTCTTC.

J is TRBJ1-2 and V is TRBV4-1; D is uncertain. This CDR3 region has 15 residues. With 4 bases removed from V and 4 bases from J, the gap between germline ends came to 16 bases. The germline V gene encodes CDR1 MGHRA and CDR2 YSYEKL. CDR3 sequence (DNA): TGCGCCAGCAGCCGAAGAGCGAGGGAGCTCTATGGCTACACCTTC. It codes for CASSRRARELYGYTF.

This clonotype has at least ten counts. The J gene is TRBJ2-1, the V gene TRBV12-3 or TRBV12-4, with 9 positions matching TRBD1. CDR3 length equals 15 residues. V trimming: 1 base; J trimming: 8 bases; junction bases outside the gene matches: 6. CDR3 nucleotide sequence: TGTGCCAGCAGTTTAGAGGACAGGGGTAGGGATGAGCAGTTCTTC. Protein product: CASSLEDRGRDEQFF.

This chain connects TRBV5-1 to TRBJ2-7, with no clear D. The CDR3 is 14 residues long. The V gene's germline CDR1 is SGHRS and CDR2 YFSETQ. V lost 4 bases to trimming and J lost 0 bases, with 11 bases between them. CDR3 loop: CASSPQPGSYEQYF. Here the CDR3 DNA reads TGCGCCAGCAGCCCGCAACCCGGCTCCTACGAGCAGTACTTC.

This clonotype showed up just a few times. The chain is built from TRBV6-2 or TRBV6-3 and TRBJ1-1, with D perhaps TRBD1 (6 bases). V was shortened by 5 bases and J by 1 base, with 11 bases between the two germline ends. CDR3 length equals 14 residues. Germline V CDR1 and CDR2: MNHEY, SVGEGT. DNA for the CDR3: TGTGCCAGCAGTACACAGGGCCCGAACACTGAAGCTTTCTTT. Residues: CASSTQGPNTEAFF.

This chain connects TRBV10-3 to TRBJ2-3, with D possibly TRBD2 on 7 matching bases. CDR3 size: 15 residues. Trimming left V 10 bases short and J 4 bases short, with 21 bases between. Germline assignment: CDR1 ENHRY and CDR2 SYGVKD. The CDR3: CATNPGRGAADTQYF. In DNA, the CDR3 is TGTGCCACAAACCCGGGGAGGGGGGCGGCAGATACGCAGTATTTT.

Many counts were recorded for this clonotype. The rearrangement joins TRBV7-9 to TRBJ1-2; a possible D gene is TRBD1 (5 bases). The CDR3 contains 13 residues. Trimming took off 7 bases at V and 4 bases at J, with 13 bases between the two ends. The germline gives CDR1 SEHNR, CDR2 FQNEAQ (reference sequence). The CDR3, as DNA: TGTGCCAGCACCTTGGGGCGCGCCTATGGCTACACCTTC. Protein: CASTLGRAYGYTF. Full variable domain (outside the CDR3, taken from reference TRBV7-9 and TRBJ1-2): DTGVSQNPRHKITKRGQNVTFRCDPISEHNRLYWYRQTLGQGPEFLTYFQNEAQLEKSRLLSDRFSAERPKGSFSTLEIQRTEQGDSAMYLCASTLGRAYGYTFGSGTRLTVV.

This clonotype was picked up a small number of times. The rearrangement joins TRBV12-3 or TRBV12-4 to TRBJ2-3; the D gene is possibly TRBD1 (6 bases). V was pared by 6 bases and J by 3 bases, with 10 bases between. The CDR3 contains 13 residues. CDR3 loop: CASRRDTTDTQYF. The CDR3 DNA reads TGTGCCAGCAGACGGGACACTACAGATACGCAGTATTTT.

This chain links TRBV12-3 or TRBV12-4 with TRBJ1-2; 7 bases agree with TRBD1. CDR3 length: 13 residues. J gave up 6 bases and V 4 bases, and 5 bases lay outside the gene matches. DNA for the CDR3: TGTGCCAGCAGTTCACAGGGGTGGCATGGCTACACCTTC. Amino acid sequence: CASSSQGWHGYTF.

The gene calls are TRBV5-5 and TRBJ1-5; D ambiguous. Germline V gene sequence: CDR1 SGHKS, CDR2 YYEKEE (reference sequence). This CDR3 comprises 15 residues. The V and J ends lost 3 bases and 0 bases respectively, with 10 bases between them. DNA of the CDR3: TGTGCCAGCAGCTCGCACGACGGTAGCAATCAGCCCCAGCATTTT. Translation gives CASSSHDGSNQPQHF.

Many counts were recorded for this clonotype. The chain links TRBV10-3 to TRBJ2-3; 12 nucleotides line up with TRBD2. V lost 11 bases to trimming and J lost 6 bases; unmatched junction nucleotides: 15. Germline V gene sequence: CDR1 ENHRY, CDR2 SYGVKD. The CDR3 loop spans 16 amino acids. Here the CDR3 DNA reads TGTGCCCTCTCACCGGGACTAGCGGGTTCCTCGGATACGCAGTATTTT. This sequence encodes CALSPGLAGSSDTQYF.

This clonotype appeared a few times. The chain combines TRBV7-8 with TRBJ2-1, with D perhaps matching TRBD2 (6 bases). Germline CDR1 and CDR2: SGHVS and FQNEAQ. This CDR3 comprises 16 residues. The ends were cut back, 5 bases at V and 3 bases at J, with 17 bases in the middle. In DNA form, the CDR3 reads TGTGCCAGCAGCCTCCTAGGAGGGAGCGGCTACAATGAGCAGTTCTTC. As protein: CASSLLGGSGYNEQFF.

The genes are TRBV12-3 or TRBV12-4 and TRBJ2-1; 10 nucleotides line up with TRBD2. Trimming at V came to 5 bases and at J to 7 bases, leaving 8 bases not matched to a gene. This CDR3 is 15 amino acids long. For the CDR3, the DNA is TGTGCCAGCAGTCGAGCGGGGGGGCCCGTAAATGAGCAGTTCTTC. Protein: CASSRAGGPVNEQFF.

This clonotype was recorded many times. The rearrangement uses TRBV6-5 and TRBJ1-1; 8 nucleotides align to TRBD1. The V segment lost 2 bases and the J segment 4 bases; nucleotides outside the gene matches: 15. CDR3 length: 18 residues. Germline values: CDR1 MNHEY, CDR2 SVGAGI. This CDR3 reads CASSYGFQGALGVTEAFF. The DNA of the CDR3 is TGTGCCAGCAGTTACGGATTTCAGGGGGCTTTAGGGGTCACTGAAGCTTTCTTT.

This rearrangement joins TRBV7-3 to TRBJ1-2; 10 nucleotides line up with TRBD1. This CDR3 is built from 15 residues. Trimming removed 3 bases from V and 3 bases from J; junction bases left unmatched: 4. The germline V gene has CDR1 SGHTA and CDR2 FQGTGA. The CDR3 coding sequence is TGTGCCAGCAGCTTGACAGGGGGCGCGGACTATGGCTACACCTTC. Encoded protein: CASSLTGGADYGYTF.

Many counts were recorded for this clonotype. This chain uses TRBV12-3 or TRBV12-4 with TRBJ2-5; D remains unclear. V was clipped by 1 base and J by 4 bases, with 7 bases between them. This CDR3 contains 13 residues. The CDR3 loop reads CASSLGQTETQYF. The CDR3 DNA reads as TGTGCCAGCAGTTTAGGGCAGACAGAGACCCAGTACTTC.

The CDR3 reads CASSLSDRVYGYTF. The CDR3 DNA follows: TGTGCCAGCAGCTTATCGGACAGGGTCTATGGCTACACCTTC. The J gene is TRBJ1-2, the V gene TRBV7-2; 8 bases map to TRBD1. This CDR3 has 14 residues. V lost 2 bases to trimming and J lost 4 bases; unmatched junction nucleotides: 3. Per germline, CDR1 SGHTA and CDR2 FQGNSA.

The CDR3 is CASGRQGTDTQYF. CDR3 in DNA: TGTGCCAGCGGGCGTCAAGGAACAGATACGCAGTATTTT. V and J are TRBV5-6 and TRBJ2-3; D not resolved. This CDR3 spans 13 amino acids. Germline lookup yields CDR1 SGHDT and CDR2 YYEEEE. Trimming left V 7 bases short and J 3 bases short, with 12 bases between. Full variable domain (remainder filled in from reference TRBV5-6 and TRBJ2-3): DAGVTQSPTHLIKTRGQQVTLRCSPKSGHDTVSWYQQALGQGPQFIFQYYEEEERQRGNFPDRFSGHQFPNYSSELNVNALLLGDSALYLCASGRQGTDTQYFGPGTRLTVL.

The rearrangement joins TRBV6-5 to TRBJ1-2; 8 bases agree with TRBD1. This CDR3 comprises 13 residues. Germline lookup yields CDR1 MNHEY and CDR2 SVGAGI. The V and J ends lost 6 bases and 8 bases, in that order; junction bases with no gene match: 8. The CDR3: CASSQTGAWGYTF. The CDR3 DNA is TGTGCCAGCAGCCAGACAGGGGCTTGGGGCTACACCTTC.